This T cell receptor (beta chain) was found in a study of OX40 agonist ivuxolimab in advanced cancers. Whole-study context: The study gave patients intravenous ivuxolimab at 0.01 to 10 mg/kg every 2 weeks. Antecedent anti-PD-1, anti-PD-L1 or anti-CTLA-4 therapy was permissible, with over 35% having received some.

Measured with immunoSEQ multiplex PCR; TCRdb has only the in-frame clones, and not every one. The data hold over 20,000 clones, with just under 85% observed a single time. With baseline, cycle 4 day 1, and cycle 7 day 1 as timepoints, blood was sampled. CDR1 SEHNR and CDR2 FQNEAQ come from the germline V gene (reference sequence). The germline V and J ends were trimmed by 2 bases and 0 bases, with 13 bases remaining between them. The CDR3 is 17 residues long. The chain carries TRBV7-9 and TRBJ1-4; tentative D call: TRBD1 (5 bases). Here the sequenced sample was CD4+ or CD8+ T cells sorted from blood, taken in a trial of the OX40 agonist ivuxolimab. The receptor comes from an adult with an advanced solid tumor such as melanoma, head and neck, liver or kidney cancer. The CDR3 nucleotides are TGTGCCAGCAGCTTACAGGGCTCGTTTTCAACTAATGAAAAACTGTTTTTT. Translating it yields CASSLQGSFSTNEKLFF.